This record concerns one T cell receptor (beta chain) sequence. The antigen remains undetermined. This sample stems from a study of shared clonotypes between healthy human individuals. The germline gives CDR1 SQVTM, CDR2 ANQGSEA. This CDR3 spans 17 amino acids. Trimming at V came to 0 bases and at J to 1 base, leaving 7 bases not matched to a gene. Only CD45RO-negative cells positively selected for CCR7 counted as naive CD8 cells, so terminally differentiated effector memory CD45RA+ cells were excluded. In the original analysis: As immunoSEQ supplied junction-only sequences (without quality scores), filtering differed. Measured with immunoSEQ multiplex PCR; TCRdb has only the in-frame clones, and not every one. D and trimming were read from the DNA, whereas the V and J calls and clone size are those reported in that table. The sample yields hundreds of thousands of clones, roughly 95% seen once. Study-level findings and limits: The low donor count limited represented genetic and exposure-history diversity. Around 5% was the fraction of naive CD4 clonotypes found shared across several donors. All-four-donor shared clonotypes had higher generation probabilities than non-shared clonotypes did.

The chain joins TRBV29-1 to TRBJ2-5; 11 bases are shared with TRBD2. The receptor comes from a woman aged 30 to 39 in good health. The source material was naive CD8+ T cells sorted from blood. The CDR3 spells CSVEDGALAGAQETQYF. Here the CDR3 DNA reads TGCAGCGTTGAAGACGGGGCACTAGCGGGAGCCCAAGAGACCCAGTACTTC.